These 5 T cell receptor beta chains were all obtained from the same sample, sequenced in a study of blood T cell repertoires in COVID-19. Repertoires were generated with immunoSEQ multiplex PCR, while TCRdb's copy carries only in-frame clones and drops some. Of under 250,000 clones in the sample, 80% to 90% were seen once. Source material: peripheral blood. The receptors were gathered from a man aged 50 to 59 with COVID-19, enrolled during active disease.

The chain employs TRBV28 and TRBJ2-5; the match to TRBD2 covers 9 bases. V gave up 3 bases and J gave up 1 base; unmatched junction bases: 6. There are 16 residues in the CDR3. The V gene's germline CDR1 is MDHEN and CDR2 SYDVKM. The CDR3 DNA reads as TGTGCCAGCAGTTTTGTAGCGGGAGATCGCCAAGAGACCCAGTACTTC. This translates into CASSFVAGDRQETQYF.

This chain uses TRBV28 with TRBJ1-1; 8 nucleotides line up with TRBD1. The V segment lost 6 bases and the J segment 1 base; nucleotides outside the gene matches: 4. This CDR3 is 14 amino acids long. Germline V gene lookup returns CDR1 MDHEN and CDR2 SYDVKM. The DNA of the CDR3 is TGTGCCAGCAGAGCCGGGACAGGGAACACTGAAGCTTTCTTT. It translates to CASRAGTGNTEAFF.

The chain combines TRBV6-6 with TRBJ1-5; D uncertain. Germline V gene lookup returns CDR1 MNHNY and CDR2 SVGAGI (reference sequence). V was cut by 5 bases and J by 6 bases, with 11 bases left in between. CDR3 length: 13 residues. CDR3 sequence: CASSPGFRQPQHF. The CDR3 DNA reads as TGTGCCAGCAGTCCGGGGTTTCGTCAGCCCCAGCATTTT.

This chain connects TRBV21-1 to TRBJ1-1; the tabulated D call, TRBD1, remains unverified against the DNA. TRBV21-1 is labeled a pseudogene. The CDR3 runs 16 residues. CDR3 region: CASTFGRGEGGTEAFF. The CDR3 DNA reads TGTGCCAGCACCTTCGGCAGGGGCGAAGGGGGCACTGAAGCTTTCTTT.

The rearrangement uses TRBV5-1 and TRBJ2-6; 7 nucleotides agree with TRBD1. Per germline, CDR1 SGHRS and CDR2 YFSETQ. The junction had 1 base not matched to a gene; V was cut back by 2 bases and J by 2 bases. The CDR3 covers 15 residues. The CDR3 bases are TGCGCCAGCAGCTTAACAGGGGCTGGGGCCAACGTCCTGACTTTC. Amino acid sequence: CASSLTGAGANVLTF.